The clone carrying this T cell receptor beta chain was recorded at least ten times. Unique molecular identifier tags were affixed to discrete cDNA molecules. Each CDR3 protein is one row after TCRdb ran MiXCR on the 5' RACE reads. The sample shows about 33,000 distinct CDR3 sequences, around 4.6% of them seen only once. Germline lookup yields CDR1 SNHLY and CDR2 FYNNEI. This CDR3 region has 13 residues. V lost 3 bases, J lost 7 bases, and 10 bases lay in between. The data belong to a study of early T cells in non-severe SARS-CoV-2 infection. This clonotype was obtained from an adult who was a healthcare worker with PCR-confirmed SARS-CoV-2 infection or an uninfected control (not recorded which). The chain is built from TRBV2 and TRBJ1-5; D remains unclear. What was sequenced was whole blood. CDR3 nucleotides: TGTGCCAGCAGTGAGTGGGGAGGGCAGCCCCAGCATTTT. Its protein product is CASSEWGGQPQHF.